Listed below are T cell receptor beta chains from one sample, sequenced in a study of blood T cell repertoires in COVID-19. Assay: immunoSEQ multiplex PCR; the TCRdb copy retains only in-frame clones and omits some. The table has fewer than 500,000 clones, about nine tenths seen once. Sequenced: PBMCs or T cells enriched from blood (not recorded which). The receptors derive from a woman between 18 and 29 years old who had recovered from COVID-19. The CDR3 runs from the conserved cysteine through the conserved F or W. D genes are given only for firm matches. Expanded clones are given a class, and other clones once, few, many or no size at all.

j_call | clone_size | d_call | v_call | cdr3_aa | cdr3_nt
TRBJ2-5 | NA | NA | TRBV4-1 | CASSRGAGGWETQYF | TGCGCCAGCAGCCGCGGGGCAGGGGGATGGGAGACCCAGTACTTC
TRBJ1-5 | NA | TRBD1 | TRBV2 | CASLGDRGGNQPQHF | TGTGCCAGCTTAGGAGACAGGGGAGGCAATCAGCCCCAGCATTTT
TRBJ2-5 | NA | NA | TRBV7-9 | CASTRDLGQETQYF | TGTGCCAGCACCAGGGACTTAGGACAAGAGACCCAGTACTTC
TRBJ2-3 | NA | TRBD1 | TRBV12-5 | CASGLRGQGVVADTQYF | TGTGCTAGTGGTTTGAGGGGACAGGGAGTCGTGGCAGATACGCAGTATTTT
TRBJ1-3 | NA | NA | TRBV11-2 | CASSTRGPGNTIYF | TGTGCCAGCAGCACAAGGGGTCCTGGAAACACCATATATTTT
TRBJ2-7 | once | TRBD1 | TRBV2 | CASSSGTGRGEQYF | TGTGCCAGCAGCTCCGGGACAGGGAGAGGCGAGCAGTACTTC
TRBJ2-5 | NA | NA | TRBV24-1 | CATSDPGGHQETQYF | TGTGCCACCAGTGATCCCGGGGGGCATCAAGAGACCCAGTACTTC
TRBJ1-1 | NA | NA | TRBV2 | CASSDGGSKKAAFF | TGTGCCAGCAGTGATGGCGGGTCGAAGAAGGCAGCTTTCTTT
TRBJ1-2 | NA | TRBD1 | TRBV14 | CASSPLTKGQPYGYTF | TGTGCCAGCAGCCCATTAACCAAGGGACAGCCGTATGGCTACACCTTC
TRBJ2-1 | NA | NA | TRBV27 | CASSYDWSSYNEQFF | TGTGCCAGCAGTTATGACTGGAGCTCCTACAATGAGCAGTTCTTC
TRBJ2-5 | NA | TRBD1 | TRBV5-1 | CASSLGDRQETQYF | TGCGCCAGCAGCTTGGGGGACAGACAAGAGACCCAGTACTTC
TRBJ1-5 | NA | NA | TRBV10-3 | CAISESTVRNQPQHF | TGTGCCATCAGTGAGTCGACAGTACGGAATCAGCCCCAGCATTTT
TRBJ1-4 | NA | TRBD1 | TRBV27 | CASSQRRGTGLDATNEKLFF | TGTGCCAGCAGTCAAAGAAGGGGGACAGGCCTCGACGCAACTAATGAAAAACTGTTTTTT
TRBJ1-2 | NA | NA | TRBV30 | CAWSRGYGYTF | TGTGCCTGGAGTCGGGGGTATGGCTACACCTTC
TRBJ2-7 | once | NA | TRBV6-5 | CASSPAGAKGEQYF | TGTGCCAGCAGCCCCGCGGGGGCCAAAGGGGAGCAGTACTTC
TRBJ2-2 | NA | NA | TRBV5-4 | CASSGGTGSRTGELFF | TGTGCCAGCAGCGGGGGTACAGGGAGTAGGACCGGGGAGCTGTTTTTT
TRBJ1-1 | NA | NA | TRBV3-1/TRBV3-2 | CASPAAGGFFWGTEAFF | TGTGCCAGCCCCGCGGCGGGGGGCTTTTTTTGGGGCACTGAAGCTTTCTTT